Included here is one TCR beta chain sequence, with context. This entry is derived from a study of blood T cell repertoires in COVID-19. Background on the study: Whether acute or convalescent, the COVID-19 samples came from the United States, Italy and Spain. PBMCs, B-cell-depleted T cells, or T cells were the source of the cDNA or gDNA that made up the material.

Per the original data handling: Estimated nucleated cell counts came from reference gene primer amplification. Sequencing used immunoSEQ multiplex PCR; TCRdb keeps in-frame clones, though not all of them. V and J calls and clone size are copied from that table; D and trimming were computed from the DNA. The sample includes fewer than 70,000 clones, around 87% of them seen just once. CDR1 ENHRY and CDR2 SYGVKD come from the germline V gene. The ends were cut back, 10 bases at V and 1 base at J, with 10 bases in the middle. The CDR3 runs to 13 residues. The V call is TRBV10-3, the J call TRBJ2-2; D perhaps matches TRBD2 (5 bases). This receptor was taken from a man aged 60 to 69 with active or convalescent COVID-19. What was sequenced was peripheral blood. The CDR3 sequence: CATNRGNTGELFF. For the CDR3, the DNA is TGTGCCACTAACCGGGGGAACACCGGGGAGCTGTTTTTT.